This TCR beta chain stems from a study of naive and memory T cell subsets. An equimolar mix of two oligonucleotides served as the beta constant-region primer for TRBC1 and TRBC2. Four rounds of PCR amplified the ligated cDNA using nested alpha and beta constant-region primers plus SP2. TCRdb independently ran MiXCR on the UMI-ligation and nested PCR reads; one entry per CDR3 protein. The table records under 150,000 distinct CDR3 sequences, approximately 20% of them present only once. Trimming pared 5 bases from V and 5 bases from J, leaving 16 bases between. Germline V lookup: CDR1 MNHEY, CDR2 SMNVEV (reference sequence). This CDR3 comprises 14 residues. A few counts support this clonotype. Its antigen is unknown. Findings of the study overall: Naive repertoires, especially CD8, held a few larger clonotypes, possibly memory cells re-expressing CD45RA.

Source material: naive CD8+ T cells from blood. V gene TRBV27 combines with J gene TRBJ2-7, with TRBD1 as a possible D gene (6 bases). This TCR derives from a human donor in good health. CDR3 amino acids: CASSNTGRVDEQYF. The CDR3 DNA reads TGTGCCAGCAGTAATACAGGGAGAGTGGACGAGCAGTACTTC.